Listed here are 14 T cell receptor beta chains from one sample, sequenced in a study of blood T cell repertoires in COVID-19. The data were produced by immunoSEQ multiplex PCR, yet TCRdb's version contains in-frame clones alone and is incomplete. The data contain some 180,000 clones, roughly 76% of them singletons. Sequencing used peripheral blood. These receptors all stem from a woman older than 75 with COVID-19, enrolled during active disease.

The chain links TRBV7-9 to TRBJ1-1; possibly TRBD1 for D (5 bases). The CDR3 has 15 residues. Germline V gene data show CDR1 as SEHNR and CDR2 as FQNEAQ (reference sequence). V lost 4 bases and J 4 bases, leaving 16 bases between the germline ends. In nucleotides, the CDR3 is TGTGCCAGCAGCTCCCCCTGGGGCTCGGTCACTGAAGCTTTCTTT. It codes for CASSSPWGSVTEAFF. Full variable domain (missing parts from reference TRBV7-9 and TRBJ1-1): DTGVSQNPRHKITKRGQNVTFRCDPISEHNRLYWYRQTLGQGPEFLTYFQNEAQLEKSRLLSDRFSAERPKGSFSTLEIQRTEQGDSAMYLCASSSPWGSVTEAFFGQGTRLTVV.

This chain links TRBV4-1 with TRBJ1-4, with a tentative D call TRBD1 (5 bases). CDR3 size: 16 residues. Germline V gives CDR1 MGHRA, CDR2 YSYEKL. V lost 1 base and J lost 2, with 11 bases in between. The CDR3 sequence: CASSQGFRVTNEKLFF. For the CDR3, the DNA is TGCGCCAGCAGCCAAGGATTCAGGGTTACTAATGAAAAACTGTTTTTT.

V gene TRBV6-5 combines with J gene TRBJ1-1; no clear D gene. This CDR3 is 15 amino acids long. Trimming took 6 bases from V and 1 from J, leaving 15 bases between them. Germline CDR1 MNHEY, CDR2 SVGAGI. CDR3 region: CASSPNINQNTEAFF. The CDR3 nucleotides read TGTGCCAGCAGCCCCAACATAAACCAGAACACTGAAGCTTTCTTT.

The chain employs TRBV6-2 or TRBV6-3 and TRBJ2-1; 8 bases line up with TRBD2. The CDR3 length is 16 residues. The germline V gene has CDR1 MNHEY and CDR2 SVGEGT. Trimming at V came to 0 bases and at J to 4 bases, leaving 5 bases not matched to a gene. The CDR3: CASSYSTGGPYNEQFF. DNA of the CDR3: TGTGCCAGCAGTTACTCTACGGGGGGGCCTTACAATGAGCAGTTCTTC.

Comment on this clone: The same CDR3 is also encoded by other DNA sequences in this sample. This chain links TRBV28 with TRBJ2-7, with unresolved D. The CDR3 loop spans 13 amino acids. V lost 9 bases and J lost 2, with 14 bases in between. CDR1 is MDHEN, CDR2 SYDVKM, per germline. CDR3 in DNA: TGTGCCAGTAGTAACGCCGCTACCTACGAGCAGTACTTC. Translating it yields CASSNAATYEQYF.

The chain has TRBV18 and TRBJ1-2; D not certain. Trimming left V 3 bases short and J 2 bases short, with 7 bases between. From germline, CDR1 is KGHSH and CDR2 LQKENI. The CDR3 is 13 residues long. In nucleotides, the CDR3 is TGTGCCAGCTCACCCGGGTGGAACTATGGCTACACCTTC. Its translation: CASSPGWNYGYTF.

This chain uses TRBV15 with TRBJ2-5, with D tentatively TRBD2 (5 bases). V was shortened by 0 bases and J by 2 bases, with 10 bases between the two germline ends. Germline values: CDR1 LNHNV, CDR2 YYDKDF (reference sequence). The length of the CDR3 is 15 residues. The CDR3: CATSREFGSQETQYF. CDR3 nucleotide sequence: TGTGCCACCAGCAGAGAGTTTGGGAGTCAAGAGACCCAGTACTTC.

The chain links TRBV12-3 or TRBV12-4 to TRBJ1-2, with D possibly matching TRBD1 (5 bases). The CDR3 is 13 residues long. Trimming removed 7 bases at V and 5 bases at J, with 14 bases between. This chain's CDR3 is CASKRGRVYGYTF. CDR3 coding DNA: TGTGCCAGCAAGCGGGGCAGGGTATATGGCTACACCTTC.

There are a few counts of this clone. This sequence joins TRBV18 and TRBJ2-1, with TRBD2 as a possible D gene (6 bases). Trimming stripped 3 bases from V and 8 bases from J, with 8 bases between. CDR1 and CDR2 from the germline V gene are KGHSH and LQKENI. This CDR3 is 12 amino acids long. The CDR3 protein is CASSPGGYEQFF. CDR3 sequence (DNA): TGTGCCAGCTCACCTGGGGGGTATGAGCAGTTCTTC.

This clone was detected once. The chain is built from TRBV18 and TRBJ1-2, with 7 bases identical to TRBD1. This CDR3 comprises 12 residues. Trimming cost V 8 bases and J 5 bases; bases outside gene matches: 5. Germline V gene data show CDR1 as KGHSH and CDR2 as LQKENI. The CDR3 spells CASREQGYGYTF. The DNA of the CDR3 is TGTGCCAGCCGTGAACAGGGGTATGGCTACACCTTC. Variable domain in full (rest from reference TRBV18 and TRBJ1-2): NAGVMQNPRHLVRRRGQEARLRCSPMKGHSHVYWYRQLPEEGLKFMVYLQKENIIDESGMPKERFSAEFPKEGPSILRIQQVVRGDSAAYFCASREQGYGYTFGSGTRLTVV.

V gene TRBV4-1 combines with J gene TRBJ2-1; 11 nucleotides match TRBD2. V trimming: 1 base; J trimming: 4 bases; junction bases outside the gene matches: 9. This CDR3 is 18 amino acids long. The germline V gene has CDR1 MGHRA and CDR2 YSYEKL. The CDR3 spells CASSQVAGLAGLYNEQFF. For the CDR3, the DNA is TGCGCCAGCAGCCAAGTCGCCGGACTAGCGGGCCTTTACAATGAGCAGTTCTTC.

The chain combines TRBV5-1 with TRBJ2-7; TRBD2 matches at 12 bases. In germline, CDR1 is SGHRS, CDR2 YFSETQ. The CDR3 consists of 15 residues. Trimming took 4 bases from V and 3 from J; bases not matched to a gene: 5. The CDR3 sequence: CASSPGTSGYYEQYF. As DNA, the CDR3 is TGCGCCAGCAGCCCCGGGACTAGCGGGTACTACGAGCAGTACTTC.

The J gene is TRBJ2-7, the V gene TRBV28; 12 positions agree with TRBD2. The V and J ends lost 5 bases and 4 bases, in that order; junction bases with no gene match: 9. Germline V gene lookup returns CDR1 MDHEN and CDR2 SYDVKM. The CDR3 loop spans 16 amino acids. The CDR3 loop is CASSRLAGDWDYEQYF. In DNA, the CDR3 is TGTGCCAGCAGTCGACTAGCGGGAGATTGGGATTACGAGCAGTACTTC.

This clone was seen ten or more times. This chain uses TRBV4-2 with TRBJ2-1; the D gene is possibly TRBD2 (5 bases). From germline, CDR1 is LGHNA and CDR2 YNFKEQ. V lost 0 bases and J lost 7, with 16 bases in between. The CDR3 runs to 16 residues. The CDR3 DNA sequence: TGTGCCAGCAGCCAAGATCGGCTAGCCCCCCTAAATGAGCAGTTCTTC. Its protein product is CASSQDRLAPLNEQFF.